A single sample gave rise to the 30 T cell receptor beta chains below, sequenced in a study of shared clonotypes between healthy human individuals. The table came from immunoSEQ multiplex PCR; TCRdb's copy has only in-frame clones and leaves some out. Counted here are 2 million to 2.5 million clones, under 97% occurring once; the ten biggest clones make up roughly 0.13%. The source material was naive CD4+ T cells sorted from blood. Subset indicated: CD45RA+ positively selected. These receptors originate from a man between 18 and 29 years old in good health.

This clone was detected only once. The chain employs TRBV9 and TRBJ1-4, with a possible D match to TRBD1 (6 bases). This CDR3 region has 18 residues. Deletions cut 1 base from V and 0 bases from J, with 16 bases between. In germline, CDR1 is SGDLS, CDR2 YYNGEE. For the CDR3, the DNA is TGTGCCAGCAGCGTATCGTTCCAGGGGACCTCAACTAATGAAAAACTGTTTTTT. It is translated as CASSVSFQGTSTNEKLFF.

The CDR3: CASSRNRDQPYNEQFF. For the CDR3, the DNA is TGTGCCAGCAGCCGGAACAGGGATCAGCCCTACAATGAGCAGTTCTTC. The V call is TRBV14, the J call TRBJ2-1; D may be TRBD1 (6 bases). V lost 4 bases to trimming and J lost 2 bases, with 15 bases between them. Germline CDR1 and CDR2: SGHDN and FVKESK. The CDR3 is made up of 16 amino acids.

The chain joins TRBV6-6 to TRBJ2-6, with D hard to call. The CDR3 is made up of 15 amino acids. The germline V gene has CDR1 MNHNY and CDR2 SVGAGI (reference sequence). Between the trimmed V and J ends, which lost 2 bases and 0 bases, there was a span of 5 bases. CDR3 amino acids: CASSYVHSGANVLTF. The CDR3 nucleotides read TGTGCCAGCAGTTACGTCCACTCTGGGGCCAACGTCCTGACTTTC.

Details on this clone: Other nucleotide sequences from this sample produce the same CDR3. The chain carries TRBV5-1 and TRBJ1-1, with 9 bases lining up with TRBD1. CDR3 size: 14 residues. V shed 3 bases and J 3 bases; nucleotides not matched to a gene: 3. In germline, CDR1 is SGHRS, CDR2 YFSETQ. The CDR3 protein is CASSSGQGDTEAFF. CDR3 bases: TGCGCCAGCAGCTCGGGACAGGGTGACACTGAAGCTTTCTTT.

The chain recombines TRBV7-2 with TRBJ2-2, with D hard to call. Trimming removed 0 bases at V and 3 bases at J, with 5 bases between. Germline values: CDR1 SGHTA, CDR2 FQGNSA. The CDR3 consists of 14 residues. CDR3 DNA: TGTGCCAGCAGCTTAGCAGGGCACACCGGGGAGCTGTTTTTT. Translating gives CASSLAGHTGELFF.

J is TRBJ2-1 and V is TRBV6-1; perhaps TRBD1 as D (5 bases). V lost 1 base and J 0 bases, leaving 16 bases between the germline ends. Per the germline V gene, CDR1 is MNHNS and CDR2 is SASEGT. The CDR3 runs to 18 residues. The chain's CDR3 is CASSEGAQRGSSYNEQFF. The CDR3 bases are TGTGCCAGCAGTGAAGGGGCTCAAAGGGGCAGCTCCTACAATGAGCAGTTCTTC.

The V gene is TRBV4-3, the J gene TRBJ2-1, with no clear D. This CDR3 is 15 amino acids long. The V gene's germline CDR1 is LGHNA and CDR2 YSLEER. Trimming removed 6 bases at V and 0 bases at J, with 12 bases between. The CDR3 DNA follows: TGCGCCAGCAGGGATGTCTCCCGCTCCTACAATGAGCAGTTCTTC. It specifies CASRDVSRSYNEQFF.

The V gene is TRBV5-1, the J gene TRBJ1-4; perhaps TRBD1 as D (6 bases). V gave up 4 bases and J gave up 6 bases, with 13 bases separating them. Germline values: CDR1 SGHRS, CDR2 YFSETQ. The CDR3 loop spans 14 amino acids. In nucleotides, the CDR3 is TGCGCCAGCAGCGGGGGAGGGACACATGAAAAACTGTTTTTT. It codes for CASSGGGTHEKLFF.

This chain joins TRBV2 and TRBJ2-7; the D gene is possibly TRBD2 (5 bases). Germline CDR1 reads SNHLY; CDR2 reads FYNNEI. This CDR3 is built from 15 residues. The ends were cut back, 2 bases at V and 1 base at J, with 12 bases in the middle. CDR3 residues: CASSEMDFLSYEQYF. The CDR3 coding sequence is TGTGCCAGCAGTGAAATGGACTTTTTATCCTACGAGCAGTACTTC.

The genes are TRBV2 and TRBJ1-5; 8 nucleotides line up with TRBD1. V dropped 4 bases and J dropped 11; count of bases not matched to a gene: 13. The germline CDR1 and CDR2 sequences are SNHLY and FYNNEI. The CDR3 length is 15 residues. The CDR3 region is CASSGLDREGESQHF. For the CDR3, the DNA is TGTGCCAGCAGTGGGTTGGACAGGGAAGGGGAGTCCCAGCATTTT.

The J gene is TRBJ1-2, the V gene TRBV12-5; the D gene is possibly TRBD1 (5 bases). V was clipped by 7 bases and J by 3 bases, with 12 bases between them. Germline V lookup: CDR1 LGHNT, CDR2 FRNRAP. The CDR3 has 13 amino acids. CDR3 DNA sequence: TGTGCTAGTGCAACGACAGTAGACTATGGCTACACCTTC. The encoded protein is CASATTVDYGYTF.

The rearrangement uses TRBV6-5 and TRBJ1-2; D not certain. The germline gives CDR1 MNHEY, CDR2 SVGAGI. The CDR3 loop spans 13 amino acids. The V gene lost 2 bases and the J gene lost 7 bases, with 11 bases spanning the gap. CDR3 amino acids: CASSYTAGRGYTF. The CDR3 coding sequence is TGTGCCAGCAGTTACACGGCAGGCCGTGGCTACACCTTC.

The chain uses TRBV18 and TRBJ2-7, with TRBD1 as a possible D gene (5 bases). Between the trimmed V and J ends, which lost 5 bases and 3 bases, there was a span of 14 bases. CDR1 is KGHSH, CDR2 LQKENI, per germline. The CDR3 length is 14 residues. The CDR3 DNA reads TGTGCCAGCTCAGGGGCGGACAAGAACTACGAGCAGTACTTC. Residues: CASSGADKNYEQYF.

This rearrangement joins TRBV27 to TRBJ2-7; D ambiguous. Deletions cut 5 bases from V and 0 bases from J, with 17 bases between. Germline V gene lookup returns CDR1 MNHEY and CDR2 SMNVEV (reference sequence). There are 16 residues in the CDR3. The CDR3 spells CASSPWSDLLSYEQYF. CDR3 sequence (DNA): TGTGCCAGCAGTCCATGGTCGGACCTCCTCTCCTACGAGCAGTACTTC.

This chain connects TRBV30 to TRBJ2-3; D not resolved. CDR1 is GTSNPN, CDR2 SVGIG, per germline (reference sequence). This CDR3 is built from 14 residues. Trimming stripped 0 bases from V and 0 bases from J, with 7 bases between. CDR3 protein: CAWSVRPSTDTQYF. CDR3 nucleotides: TGTGCCTGGAGTGTACGACCTAGCACAGATACGCAGTATTTT.

This clone was seen once. The V gene is TRBV5-1, the J gene TRBJ2-5, with 9 bases aligning to TRBD1. After removal of 1 base from V and 8 bases from J, the junction contained 3 bases not matched to a gene. This CDR3 spans 13 amino acids. Germline CDR1 and CDR2: SGHRS and YFSETQ. The CDR3 DNA sequence: TGCGCCAGCAGCTTGTTGGACAGGGGAACCCAGTACTTC. It codes for CASSLLDRGTQYF. The whole variable domain, remainder taken from reference TRBV5-1 and TRBJ2-5, is KAGVTQTPRYLIKTRGQQVTLSCSPISGHRSVSWYQQTPGQGLQFLFEYFSETQRNKGNFPGRFSGRQFSNSRSEMNVSTLELGDSALYLCASSLLDRGTQYFGPGTRLLVL.

The chain uses TRBV5-1 and TRBJ2-3; 9 bases are shared with TRBD2. This CDR3 has 16 residues. After removal of 0 bases from V and 0 bases from J, the junction contained 2 bases not matched to a gene. Germline-derived CDR1 and CDR2 are SGHRS and YFSETQ. For the CDR3, the DNA is TGCGCCAGCAGCTTGGGGACTAGCGAGAGCACAGATACGCAGTATTTT. This codes for CASSLGTSESTDTQYF. The complete variable domain, with remaining parts taken from reference TRBV5-1 and TRBJ2-3, reads KAGVTQTPRYLIKTRGQQVTLSCSPISGHRSVSWYQQTPGQGLQFLFEYFSETQRNKGNFPGRFSGRQFSNSRSEMNVSTLELGDSALYLCASSLGTSESTDTQYFGPGTRLTVL.

The chain joins TRBV28 to TRBJ2-7, with 10 bases matching TRBD2. Germline assignment: CDR1 MDHEN and CDR2 SYDVKM. The junction had 14 bases not matched to a gene; V was cut back by 3 bases and J by 3 bases. CDR3 length: 18 amino acids. CDR3 protein: CASSFQSFLSSGGYEQYF. The CDR3 DNA reads TGTGCCAGCAGTTTCCAGAGTTTCCTGTCTAGCGGGGGCTACGAGCAGTACTTC.

This sequence joins TRBV5-4 and TRBJ2-3; D perhaps matches TRBD2 (6 bases). Germline V gene lookup returns CDR1 SGHNT and CDR2 YYREEE (reference sequence). The V end was cut by 4 bases, the J end by 1 base, with 16 bases between. The CDR3 is 16 residues long. The CDR3 sequence is CASSPSAGLGTDTQYF. CDR3 nucleotides: TGTGCCAGCAGCCCCTCTGCGGGGTTGGGCACAGATACGCAGTATTTT.

This clone showed up just once. The chain uses TRBV5-4 and TRBJ1-5; D remains unclear. The CDR3 is made up of 20 amino acids. V lost 4 bases, J lost 11 bases, and 37 bases lay in between. Germline CDR1 and CDR2: SGHNT and YYREEE (reference sequence). CDR3 sequence (DNA): TGTGCCAGCAGCCTGAGCTTTGCAAGGCGGCTGAGATGGGCGAGCAGGACCCAGCATTTT. Amino acids: CASSLSFARRLRWASRTQHF.

In nucleotides, the CDR3 is TGTGCCAGCAGTTTGCGGACTAGCGTCACCTACGAGCAGTACTTC. The encoded protein is CASSLRTSVTYEQYF. The chain joins TRBV28 to TRBJ2-7; 9 positions agree with TRBD2. This CDR3 is 15 amino acids long. Trimming took 3 bases from V and 2 from J; bases not matched to a gene: 5. Per germline, CDR1 MDHEN and CDR2 SYDVKM.

Turning to this clone: This CDR3 is missing its conserved last phenylalanine or tryptophan, likely due to a read error. The V gene is TRBV29-1, the J gene TRBJ1-2; 7 positions agree with TRBD1. Germline V gene sequence: CDR1 SQVTM, CDR2 ANQGSEA. The CDR3 length is 11 residues. With 7 bases clipped from V and 7 bases from J, the junction kept 6 bases outside the gene matches. CDR3: CSGFSGGGYTL. The CDR3 region has the DNA TGCAGCGGTTTTTCAGGGGGTGGCTACACCCTC.

This chain links TRBV7-8 with TRBJ1-3; D perhaps matches TRBD1 (5 bases). Germline values: CDR1 SGHVS, CDR2 FQNEAQ. The V gene lost 1 base and the J gene lost 2 bases, with 9 bases spanning the gap. The CDR3 has 15 amino acids. DNA for the CDR3: TGTGCCAGCAGCTTAGAGGCAGGGACTGGAAACACCATATATTTT. It codes for CASSLEAGTGNTIYF. Looking up the rest from reference TRBV7-8 and TRBJ1-3 gives the full variable domain: GAGVSQSPRYKVAKRGQDVALRCDPISGHVSLFWYQQALGQGPEFLTYFQNEAQLDKSGLPSDRFFAERPEGSVSTLKIQRTQQEDSAVYLCASSLEAGTGNTIYFGEGSWLTVV.

The chain uses TRBV5-1 and TRBJ1-1; D unresolved. Trimming removed 1 base at V and 0 bases at J, with 7 bases between. CDR3 length: 14 amino acids. The germline V gene has CDR1 SGHRS and CDR2 YFSETQ. The CDR3: CASSLYEMNTEAFF. The CDR3, as DNA: TGCGCCAGCAGCTTGTACGAGATGAACACTGAAGCTTTCTTT.

This chain uses TRBV2 with TRBJ1-4; possibly TRBD1 for D (6 bases). Looked up from germline, CDR1 is SNHLY and CDR2 is FYNNEI. The V end lost 6 bases, the J end lost 5 bases, and 10 bases lay between the germline ends. CDR3 length: 13 amino acids. The CDR3 region is CASRGQTNEKLFF. The CDR3 DNA reads TGTGCCAGCAGGGGACAAACAAATGAAAAACTGTTTTTT.

The chain uses TRBV5-1 and TRBJ1-2; 9 bases align to TRBD1. Germline V gene sequence: CDR1 SGHRS, CDR2 YFSETQ. The CDR3 is 14 residues long. V shed 5 bases and J 4 bases; nucleotides not matched to a gene: 6. The CDR3 is CASSQTGGLYGYTF. CDR3 sequence (DNA): TGCGCCAGCAGTCAAACAGGGGGCCTCTATGGCTACACCTTC. Supplemented by reference TRBV5-1 and TRBJ1-2, the full variable domain reads KAGVTQTPRYLIKTRGQQVTLSCSPISGHRSVSWYQQTPGQGLQFLFEYFSETQRNKGNFPGRFSGRQFSNSRSEMNVSTLELGDSALYLCASSQTGGLYGYTFGSGTRLTVV.

V and J are TRBV10-3 and TRBJ1-2; D is possibly TRBD1 (6 bases). V was cut by 3 bases and J by 7 bases, with 18 bases left in between. This CDR3 region has 15 residues. Per the germline V gene, CDR1 is ENHRY and CDR2 is SYGVKD. This chain's CDR3 is CAISDYTGPKAGYTF. As DNA, the CDR3 is TGTGCCATCAGTGATTACACAGGGCCGAAAGCTGGCTACACCTTC.

V is TRBV2 and J is TRBJ1-4; D might be TRBD1 (5 bases). Germline CDR1 is SNHLY and CDR2 is FYNNEI. This CDR3 is built from 15 residues. The V gene lost 6 bases and the J gene lost 8 bases, with 19 bases spanning the gap. The CDR3 region has the DNA TGTGCCAGCAGAGGAGGTGGGCAGGGAAGGGAAAAACTGTTTTTT. Translating gives CASRGGGQGREKLFF.

A word on this clone: Within the sample, other DNA sequences also encode this same CDR3. This sequence joins TRBV7-2 and TRBJ2-3, with D unclear. In germline, CDR1 is SGHTA, CDR2 FQGNSA. This CDR3 is 14 amino acids long. With 3 bases removed from V and 0 bases from J, the gap between germline ends came to 7 bases. The CDR3 DNA reads as TGTGCCAGCAGCTTCGTGGGGAGCACAGATACGCAGTATTTT. As protein: CASSFVGSTDTQYF. Combining the CDR3 with reference TRBV7-2 and TRBJ2-3 gives the whole variable domain GAGVSQSPSNKVTEKGKDVELRCDPISGHTALYWYRQSLGQGLEFLIYFQGNSAPDKSGLPSDRFSAERTGGSVSTLTIQRTQQEDSAVYLCASSFVGSTDTQYFGPGTRLTVL.

In the case of this clone: Other DNA sequences in this specimen translate into the identical CDR3. The chain is built from TRBV30 and TRBJ2-5; 9 bases are shared with TRBD1. Looked up from germline, CDR1 is GTSNPN and CDR2 is SVGIG (reference sequence). V dropped 3 bases and J dropped 4; count of bases not matched to a gene: 6. This CDR3 region has 14 residues. The CDR3 region has the DNA TGTGCCTGGAGCGGTACAGGGGGCGGAGAGACCCAGTACTTC. It specifies CAWSGTGGGETQYF.